Here is one T cell receptor beta chain with its context. Russia was home to the donors, healthy Caucasian individuals aged roughly 6 to 90. Approximately 9 milliliters was the volume of peripheral blood drawn from each donor. The source of the sample is a study of blood T cells in healthy people across ages. A sample-barcoded 5' primer and a J-beta primer mix were used in a second PCR of about 7 to 12 cycles. The study obtained at least 3 million CDR3-containing paired-end reads from every sample. MiXCR, applied by TCRdb to the 5' RACE reads, yields one record per CDR3 protein. Here the sample spans over 1.5 million distinct CDR3 sequences, around half being singletons. Germline V lookup: CDR1 MNHEY, CDR2 SMNVEV (reference sequence). The CDR3 has 14 amino acids. With 4 bases removed from V and 7 bases from J, the gap between germline ends came to 17 bases.

Sequencing was performed on blood. The V and J genes are TRBV27 and TRBJ2-7; TRBD1 might be the D (5 bases). The receptor was isolated from a woman in her thirties or forties in good health. The CDR3 region is CASSSYPAQGEQYF. The CDR3 DNA reads TGTGCCAGCAGTTCCTACCCTGCGCAGGGAGAGCAGTACTTC.